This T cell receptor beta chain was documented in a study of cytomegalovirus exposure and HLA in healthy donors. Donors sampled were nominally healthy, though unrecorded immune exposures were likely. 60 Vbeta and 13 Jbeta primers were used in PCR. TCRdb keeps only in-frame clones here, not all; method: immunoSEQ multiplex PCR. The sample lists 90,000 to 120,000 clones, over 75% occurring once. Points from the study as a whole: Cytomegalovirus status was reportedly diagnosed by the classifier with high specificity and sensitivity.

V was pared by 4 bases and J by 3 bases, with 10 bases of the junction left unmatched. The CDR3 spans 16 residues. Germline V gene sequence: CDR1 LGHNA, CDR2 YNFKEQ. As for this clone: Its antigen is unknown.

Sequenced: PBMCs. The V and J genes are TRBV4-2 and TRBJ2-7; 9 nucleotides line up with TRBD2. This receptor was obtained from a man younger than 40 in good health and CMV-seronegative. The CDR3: CASSREGLASNYEQYF. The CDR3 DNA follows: TGTGCCAGCAGCCGCGAAGGACTAGCGAGTAACTACGAGCAGTACTTC.